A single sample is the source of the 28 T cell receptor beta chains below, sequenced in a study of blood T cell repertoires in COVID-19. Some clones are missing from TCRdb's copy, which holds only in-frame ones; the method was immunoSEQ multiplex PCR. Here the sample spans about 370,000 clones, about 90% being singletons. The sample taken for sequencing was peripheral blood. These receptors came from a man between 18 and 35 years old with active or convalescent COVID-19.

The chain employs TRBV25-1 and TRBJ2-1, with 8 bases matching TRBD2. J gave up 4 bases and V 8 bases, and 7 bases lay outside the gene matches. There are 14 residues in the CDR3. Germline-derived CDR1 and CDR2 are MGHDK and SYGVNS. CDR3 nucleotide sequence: TGTGCCAGCCTGGGCGGGGGGCGATACAATGAGCAGTTCTTC. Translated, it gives CASLGGGRYNEQFF.

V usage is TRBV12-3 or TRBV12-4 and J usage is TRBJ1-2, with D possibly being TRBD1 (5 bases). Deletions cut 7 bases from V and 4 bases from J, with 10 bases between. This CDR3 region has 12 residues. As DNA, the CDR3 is TGTGCCAGCACCGCGCAGGGCTATGGCTACACCTTC. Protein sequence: CASTAQGYGYTF.

In nucleotides, the CDR3 is TGTGCCACCCTCCCCGGGGGGGCTCCCACCGGGGAGCTGTTTTTT. Encoded protein: CATLPGGAPTGELFF. The V call is TRBV27, the J call TRBJ2-2, with 8 bases aligning to TRBD2. The germline CDR1 and CDR2 sequences are MNHEY and SMNVEV (reference sequence). This CDR3 is 15 amino acids long. V was pared by 10 bases and J by 4 bases, with 11 bases of the junction left unmatched.

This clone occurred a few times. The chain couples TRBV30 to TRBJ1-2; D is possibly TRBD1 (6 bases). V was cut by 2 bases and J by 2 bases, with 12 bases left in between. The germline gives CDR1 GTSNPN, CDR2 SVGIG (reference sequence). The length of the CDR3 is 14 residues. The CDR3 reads CAWSLTRGNYGYTF. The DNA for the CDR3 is TGTGCCTGGAGTCTAACGAGGGGGAACTATGGCTACACCTTC.

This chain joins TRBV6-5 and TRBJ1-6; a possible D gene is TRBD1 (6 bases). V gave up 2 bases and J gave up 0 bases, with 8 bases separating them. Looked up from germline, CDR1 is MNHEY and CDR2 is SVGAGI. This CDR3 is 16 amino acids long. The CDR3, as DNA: TGTGCCAGCAGTTACGACAGGCGCTCCTATAATTCACCCCTCCACTTT. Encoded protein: CASSYDRRSYNSPLHF.

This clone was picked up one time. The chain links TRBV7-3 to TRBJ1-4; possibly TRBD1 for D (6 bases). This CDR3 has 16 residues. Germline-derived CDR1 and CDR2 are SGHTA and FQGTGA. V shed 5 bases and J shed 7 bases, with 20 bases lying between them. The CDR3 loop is CASSGSSGARSEKLFF. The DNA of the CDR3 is TGTGCCAGCAGCGGATCCTCAGGGGCCAGGAGTGAAAAACTGTTTTTT.

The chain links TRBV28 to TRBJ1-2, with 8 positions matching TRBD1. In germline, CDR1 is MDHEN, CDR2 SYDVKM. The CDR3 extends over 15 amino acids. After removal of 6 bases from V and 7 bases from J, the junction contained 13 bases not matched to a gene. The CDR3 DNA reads TGTGCCAGCAGCCTGACGTCGACAGGGGCCCCTGGCTACACCTTC. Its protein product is CASSLTSTGAPGYTF.

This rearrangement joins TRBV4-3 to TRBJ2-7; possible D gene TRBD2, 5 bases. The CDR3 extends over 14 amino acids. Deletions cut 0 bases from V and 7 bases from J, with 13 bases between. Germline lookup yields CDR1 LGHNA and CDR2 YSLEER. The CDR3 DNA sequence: TGCGCCAGCAGCCAAGATTTACGCTTAGCGGAGCAGTACTTC. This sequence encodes CASSQDLRLAEQYF.

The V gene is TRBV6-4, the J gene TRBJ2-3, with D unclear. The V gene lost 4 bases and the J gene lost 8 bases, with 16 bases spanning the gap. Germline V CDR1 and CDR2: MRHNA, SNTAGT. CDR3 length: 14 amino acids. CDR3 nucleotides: TGTGCCAGCAGTGTAAACACTAAAGGCGGTACGCAGTATTTT. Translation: CASSVNTKGGTQYF.

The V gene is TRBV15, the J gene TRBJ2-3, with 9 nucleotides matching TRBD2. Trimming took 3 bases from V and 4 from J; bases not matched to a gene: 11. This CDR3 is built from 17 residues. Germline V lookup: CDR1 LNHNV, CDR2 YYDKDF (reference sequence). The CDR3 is CATSSLSAGGPADTQYF. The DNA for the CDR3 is TGTGCCACCAGCAGTCTAAGTGCGGGGGGGCCGGCAGATACGCAGTATTTT.

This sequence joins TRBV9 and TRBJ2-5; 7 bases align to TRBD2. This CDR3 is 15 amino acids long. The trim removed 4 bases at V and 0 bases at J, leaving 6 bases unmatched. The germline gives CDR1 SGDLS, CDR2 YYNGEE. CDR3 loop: CASSTSGTNQETQYF. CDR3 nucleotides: TGTGCCAGCAGCACAAGCGGGACTAACCAAGAGACCCAGTACTTC.

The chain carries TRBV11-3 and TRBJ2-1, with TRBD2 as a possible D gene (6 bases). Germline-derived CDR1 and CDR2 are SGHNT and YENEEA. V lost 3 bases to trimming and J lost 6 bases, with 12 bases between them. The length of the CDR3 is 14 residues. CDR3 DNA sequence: TGTGCCAGCAGCTTTACTACTAGCTTCAATGAGCAGTTCTTC. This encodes CASSFTTSFNEQFF.

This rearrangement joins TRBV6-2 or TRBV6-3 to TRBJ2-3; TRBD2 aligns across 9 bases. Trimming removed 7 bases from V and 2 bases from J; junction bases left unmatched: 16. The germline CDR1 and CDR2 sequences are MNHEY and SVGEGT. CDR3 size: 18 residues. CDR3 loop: CASTPSPSTSGYTDTQYF. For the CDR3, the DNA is TGTGCCAGCACCCCTTCCCCATCGACTAGCGGATACACAGATACGCAGTATTTT.

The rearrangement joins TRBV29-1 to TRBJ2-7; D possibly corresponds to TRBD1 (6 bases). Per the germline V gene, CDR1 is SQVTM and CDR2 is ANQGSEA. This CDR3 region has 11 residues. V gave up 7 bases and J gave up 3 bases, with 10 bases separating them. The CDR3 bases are TGCAGCGCCGAGGACAGCTACGAGCAGTACTTC. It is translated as CSAEDSYEQYF.

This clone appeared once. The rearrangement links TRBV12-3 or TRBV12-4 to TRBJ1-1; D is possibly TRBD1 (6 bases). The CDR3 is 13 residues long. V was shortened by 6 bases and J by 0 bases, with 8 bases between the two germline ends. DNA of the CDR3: TGTGCCAGCAGAAGGGGGTTGAACACTGAAGCTTTCTTT. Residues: CASRRGLNTEAFF.

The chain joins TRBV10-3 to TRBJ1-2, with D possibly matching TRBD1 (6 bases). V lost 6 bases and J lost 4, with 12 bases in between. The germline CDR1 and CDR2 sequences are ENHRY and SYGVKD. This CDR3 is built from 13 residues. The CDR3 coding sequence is TGTGCCATCAGGTGGACAGAAACCTATGGCTACACCTTC. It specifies CAIRWTETYGYTF.

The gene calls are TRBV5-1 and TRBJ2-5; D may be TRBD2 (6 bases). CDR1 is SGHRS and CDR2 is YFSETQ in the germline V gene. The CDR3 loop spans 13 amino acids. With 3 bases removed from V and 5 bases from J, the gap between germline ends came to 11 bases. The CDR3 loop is CASSWTISETQYF. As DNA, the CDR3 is TGCGCCAGCAGCTGGACTATCAGCGAGACCCAGTACTTC.

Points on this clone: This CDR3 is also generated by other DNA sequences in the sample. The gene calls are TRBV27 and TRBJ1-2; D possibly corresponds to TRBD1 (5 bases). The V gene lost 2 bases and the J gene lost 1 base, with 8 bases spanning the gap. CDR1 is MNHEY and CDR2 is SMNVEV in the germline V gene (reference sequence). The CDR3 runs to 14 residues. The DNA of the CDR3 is TGTGCCAGCAGTTTACGTGACAGTAACTATGGCTACACCTTC. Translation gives CASSLRDSNYGYTF.

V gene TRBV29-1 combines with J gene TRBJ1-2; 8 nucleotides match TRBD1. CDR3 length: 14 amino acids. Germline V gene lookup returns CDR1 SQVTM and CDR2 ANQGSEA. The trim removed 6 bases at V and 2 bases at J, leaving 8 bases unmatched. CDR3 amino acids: CSVEWTGLNYGYTF. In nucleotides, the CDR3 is TGCAGCGTAGAGTGGACAGGGCTGAACTATGGCTACACCTTC.

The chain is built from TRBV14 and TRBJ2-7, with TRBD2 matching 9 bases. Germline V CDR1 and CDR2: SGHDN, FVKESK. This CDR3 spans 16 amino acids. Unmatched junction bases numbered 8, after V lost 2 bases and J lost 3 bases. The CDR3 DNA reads TGTGCCAGCAGCCAAAATCCACTAGCGGGTCTCTACGAGCAGTACTTC. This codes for CASSQNPLAGLYEQYF.

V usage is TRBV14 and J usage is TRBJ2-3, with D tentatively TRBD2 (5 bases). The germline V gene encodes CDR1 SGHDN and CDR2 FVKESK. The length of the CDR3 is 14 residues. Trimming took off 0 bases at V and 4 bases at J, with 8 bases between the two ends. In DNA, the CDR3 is TGTGCCAGCAGCCAAGACCGGGGTCCAGATACGCAGTATTTT. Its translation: CASSQDRGPDTQYF.

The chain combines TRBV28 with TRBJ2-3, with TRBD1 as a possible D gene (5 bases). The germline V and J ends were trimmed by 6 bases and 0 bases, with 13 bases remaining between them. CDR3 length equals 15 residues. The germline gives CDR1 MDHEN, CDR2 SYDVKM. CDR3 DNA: TGTGCCAGCAGCCCTGAGACAGCTAGCACAGATACGCAGTATTTT. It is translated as CASSPETASTDTQYF.

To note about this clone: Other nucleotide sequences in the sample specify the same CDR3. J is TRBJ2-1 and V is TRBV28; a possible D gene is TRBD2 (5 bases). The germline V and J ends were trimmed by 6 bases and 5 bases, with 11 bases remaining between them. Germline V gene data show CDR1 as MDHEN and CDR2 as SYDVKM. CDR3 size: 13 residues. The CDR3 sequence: CASSLTGDNEQFF. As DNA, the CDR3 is TGTGCCAGCAGCTTGACCGGGGACAATGAGCAGTTCTTC.

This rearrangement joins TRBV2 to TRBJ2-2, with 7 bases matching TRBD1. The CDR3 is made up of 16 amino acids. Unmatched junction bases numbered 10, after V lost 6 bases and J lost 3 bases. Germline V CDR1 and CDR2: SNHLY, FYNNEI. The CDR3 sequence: CASREGARGYTGELFF. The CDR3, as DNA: TGTGCCAGCAGAGAGGGGGCCAGGGGGTACACCGGGGAGCTGTTTTTT. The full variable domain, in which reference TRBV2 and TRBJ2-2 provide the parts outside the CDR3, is EPEVTQTPSHQVTQMGQEVILRCVPISNHLYFYWYRQILGQKVEFLVSFYNNEISEKSEIFDDQFSVERPDGSNFTLKIRSTKLEDSAMYFCASREGARGYTGELFFGEGSRLTVL.

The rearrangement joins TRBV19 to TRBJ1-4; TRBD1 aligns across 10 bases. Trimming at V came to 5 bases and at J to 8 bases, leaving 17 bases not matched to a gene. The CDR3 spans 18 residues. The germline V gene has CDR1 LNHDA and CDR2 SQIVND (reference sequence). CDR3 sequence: CASSPVGTGEGSVEKLFF. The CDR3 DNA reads TGTGCCAGTAGTCCCGTGGGGACAGGGGAAGGGAGCGTGGAAAAACTGTTTTTT.

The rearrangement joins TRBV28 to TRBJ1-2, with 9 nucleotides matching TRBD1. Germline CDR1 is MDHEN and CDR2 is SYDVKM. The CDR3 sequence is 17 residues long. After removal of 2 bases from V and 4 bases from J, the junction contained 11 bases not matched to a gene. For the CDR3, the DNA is TGTGCCAGCAGTTTAAGGGACAGGGTATTATATTTCTATGGCTACACCTTC. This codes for CASSLRDRVLYFYGYTF.

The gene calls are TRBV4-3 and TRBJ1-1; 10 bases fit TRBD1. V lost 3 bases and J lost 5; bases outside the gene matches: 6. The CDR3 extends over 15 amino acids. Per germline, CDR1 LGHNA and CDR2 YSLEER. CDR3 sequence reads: CASSQDRGSGTEAFF. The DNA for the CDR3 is TGCGCCAGCAGCCAGGACAGGGGGTCGGGGACTGAAGCTTTCTTT.

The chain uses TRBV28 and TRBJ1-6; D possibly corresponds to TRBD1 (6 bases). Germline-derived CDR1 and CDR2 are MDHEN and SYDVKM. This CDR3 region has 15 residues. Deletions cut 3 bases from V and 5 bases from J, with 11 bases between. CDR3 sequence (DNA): TGTGCCAGCAGTTTCGGGGGGCTAAATAATTCACCCCTCCACTTT. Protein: CASSFGGLNNSPLHF.